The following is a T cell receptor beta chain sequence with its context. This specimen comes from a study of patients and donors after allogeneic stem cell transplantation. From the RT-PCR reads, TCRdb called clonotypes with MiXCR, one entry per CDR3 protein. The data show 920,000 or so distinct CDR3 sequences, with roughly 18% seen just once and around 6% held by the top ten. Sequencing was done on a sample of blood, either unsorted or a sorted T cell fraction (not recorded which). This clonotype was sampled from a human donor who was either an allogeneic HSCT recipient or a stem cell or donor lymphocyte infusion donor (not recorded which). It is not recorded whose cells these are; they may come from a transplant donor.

The CDR3 bases are TGTGCCAGCTCACCACCGCGTGTCGGGACTAGATCCATCGGGGAGCTGTTTTTT. It codes for CASSPPRVGTRSIGELFF. This chain uses TRBV18 with TRBJ2-2, with 8 positions matching TRBD2. CDR3 size: 18 residues. CDR1 is KGHSH and CDR2 is LQKENI in the germline V gene. Losses at the gene ends were 0 bases for V and 7 bases for J; bases not matched to a gene: 13.